A selection of T cell receptor beta chains follows, all from one sample in a study of T cell repertoires in cytomegalovirus infection. These receptors' antigens are unknown. TCRdb reprocessed the reads via MiXCR and lists one record per CDR3 protein. The table includes about 900,000 distinct CDR3 sequences, roughly 30% detected once. The sequencing used cultured CD8+ T cells from PBMCs, collected from culture after CMV antigen stimulation. All receptors come from a human donor in good health (CMV status not recorded). Some clones in this sample may be carry-over from other donors' samples. CDR3s include the opening cysteine and the closing phenylalanine or tryptophan. A D gene is named only where the DNA matches it firmly. Expanded clones are given a class, and other clones once, few, many or no size at all.

>NA|TRBJ2-7|TRBV20-1|NA
CSARDKGGTYEQYF
TGCAGTGCTAGAGATAAGGGAGGCACCTACGAGCAGTACTTC
>TRBD1|TRBJ1-2|TRBV6-6|few
CASTPTGSAYGYTF
TGTGCCAGCACACCGACAGGGTCCGCCTATGGCTACACCTTC
>NA|TRBJ1-1|TRBV7-9|NA
CASSLGGYSEGEAFF
TGTGCCAGCAGCTTAGGGGGCTACAGCGAGGGTGAAGCTTTCTTT
>TRBD1|TRBJ2-1|TRBV27|NA
CASSRTGGDEQFF
TGTGCCAGCTCCAGGACAGGGGGAGATGAGCAGTTCTTC
>NA|TRBJ1-6|TRBV6-5|NA
CASSYSQGLPNSPLHF
TGTGCCAGCAGTTACTCGCAGGGGCTACCTAATTCACCCCTCCACTTT
>TRBD1|TRBJ1-2|TRBV7-6|NA
CASTPRTGKFDYGYTF
TGTGCCAGCACCCCCCGGACAGGGAAGTTTGACTATGGCTACACCTTC
>TRBD1|TRBJ2-6|TRBV11-3|few
CASSPGTDFSGANVLTF
TGTGCCAGCAGCCCCGGGACAGACTTCTCTGGGGCCAACGTCCTGACTTTC
>TRBD1|TRBJ1-3|TRBV7-2|many
CASSPLQGARGNTIYF
TGTGCCAGCAGCCCCCTACAGGGGGCTAGAGGAAACACCATATATTTT
>NA|TRBJ1-2|TRBV7-9|few
CASSGERLGYTF
TGTGCCAGCAGCGGCGAGCGGCTTGGCTACACCTTC
>TRBD1|TRBJ2-4|TRBV7-6|few
CASSTRTGGVKNIQYF
TGTGCCAGCAGCACCCGGACAGGGGGGGTCAAAAACATTCAGTACTTC
>NA|TRBJ2-3|TRBV7-2|few
CASTTFGFITDTQYF
TGTGCCAGCACCACTTTTGGGTTTATCACAGATACGCAGTATTTT
>TRBD1|TRBJ1-5|TRBV7-9|many
CASSSTGEGSPQHF
TGTGCCAGCAGCTCGACAGGGGAGGGCTCGCCCCAGCATTTT
>NA|TRBJ2-1|TRBV10-1|few
CASKEAGANNEQFF
TGCGCCAGCAAAGAGGCGGGGGCAAACAATGAGCAGTTCTTC
>NA|TRBJ1-2|TRBV2|few
CASSEYGNGYTF
TGTGCCAGCAGTGAATACGGGAATGGCTACACCTTC
>NA|TRBJ1-3|TRBV27|few
CASSFARGNTIYF
TGTGCCAGCAGTTTCGCCAGGGGAAACACCATATATTTT
>NA|TRBJ2-3|TRBV7-2|NA
CASSSHRASREDTQYF
TGTGCCAGCAGCTCACACCGGGCTAGCAGGGAAGATACGCAGTATTTT
>TRBD2|TRBJ2-5|TRBV7-2|many
CASSLKSIRSSGGETQYF
TGTGCCAGCAGCTTAAAGTCCATTCGGTCTAGCGGGGGAGAGACCCAGTACTTC
>TRBD1|TRBJ2-3|TRBV7-8|NA
CASGGQGRDTQYF
TGTGCCAGCGGGGGACAGGGACGAGATACGCAGTATTTT
>TRBD1|TRBJ1-4|TRBV2|NA
CASRGRDRIREKLFF
TGTGCCAGCAGAGGCCGGGACAGGATTCGTGAAAAACTGTTTTTT
>TRBD2|TRBJ2-1|TRBV19|NA
CASSIKRLAGGDEQFF
TGTGCCAGTAGTATTAAGAGACTAGCGGGGGGGGATGAGCAGTTCTTC
>TRBD1|TRBJ1-2|TRBV6-1|few
CASSWDRMEYGYTF
TGTGCCAGCAGTTGGGACAGGATGGAATATGGCTACACCTTC
>TRBD1|TRBJ2-4|TRBV27|NA
CASSPSSQGSKNIQYF
TGTGCCAGCAGTCCCTCCTCACAGGGGTCCAAAAACATTCAGTACTTC
>TRBD2|TRBJ2-7|TRBV13|NA
CASSEILAGDSYEQYF
TGTGCCAGCAGCGAAATTCTAGCGGGGGACTCCTACGAGCAGTACTTC
>NA|TRBJ2-3|TRBV5-1|NA
CASSFGDSDTQYF
TGCGCCAGCAGCTTTGGGGATTCAGATACGCAGTATTTT
>NA|TRBJ1-1|TRBV7-9|NA
CASSLGGMGTEAFF
TGTGCCAGCAGCTTAGGGGGTATGGGCACTGAAGCTTTCTTT
>TRBD1|TRBJ2-1|TRBV10-2|few
CASSEGTGGHNEQFF
TGCGCCAGCAGTGAAGGGACAGGGGGGCACAATGAGCAGTTCTTC
>TRBD1|TRBJ2-1|TRBV4-3|NA
CASSLLPIRTGRQGNEQFF
TGCGCCAGCAGCCTCTTACCAATTAGGACAGGGAGGCAAGGGAATGAGCAGTTCTTC
>TRBD1|TRBJ2-5|TRBV5-6|NA
CASSQLGTGSQETQYF
TGTGCCAGCAGCCAACTTGGGACAGGGAGCCAAGAGACCCAGTACTTC
>NA|TRBJ2-2|TRBV19|few
CASRVRVYTGELFF
TGTGCCAGTCGGGTCAGGGTGTACACCGGGGAGCTGTTTTTT
>TRBD1|TRBJ1-6|TRBV7-6|many
CASKLDRGDSPLHF
TGTGCCAGCAAACTCGACAGGGGTGATTCACCCCTCCACTTT
>NA|TRBJ1-4|TRBV27|few
CASSLATEGTPKLFF
TGTGCCAGCAGTTTAGCAACAGAGGGTACTCCAAAACTGTTTTTT
>TRBD2|TRBJ2-5|TRBV7-6|many
CASSFTEAGGETQYF
TGTGCCAGCAGCTTTACGGAAGCGGGGGGAGAGACCCAGTACTTC
>NA|TRBJ2-2|TRBV7-8|NA
CASSLAAGYTGELFF
TGTGCCAGCAGCTTAGCGGCGGGGTACACCGGGGAGCTGTTTTTT
>NA|TRBJ2-5|TRBV6-5|few
CASSYGAGVEETQYF
TGTGCCAGCAGCTACGGTGCAGGGGTCGAAGAGACCCAGTACTTC
>NA|TRBJ2-4|TRBV11-1|NA
CASSPGRVKAKNIQYF
TGTGCCAGCAGCCCAGGTCGGGTGAAAGCCAAAAACATTCAGTACTTC
>NA|TRBJ2-2|TRBV4-1|NA
CASSQEPGGTGELFF
TGCGCCAGCAGCCAAGAGCCAGGGGGGACCGGGGAGCTGTTTTTT
>NA|TRBJ2-3|TRBV27|NA
CASSFWAPLLPDTQYF
TGTGCCAGCAGTTTCTGGGCCCCTCTCCTACCAGATACGCAGTATTTT
>NA|TRBJ1-5|TRBV11-2|once
CASSLGPRVVVQPQHF
TGTGCCAGCAGCTTAGGACCCAGGGTGGTTGTTCAGCCCCAGCATTTT
>TRBD2|TRBJ2-1|TRBV27|NA
CASSPTSGGVSNEQFF
TGTGCCAGCAGCCCGACTAGCGGGGGGGTATCCAATGAGCAGTTCTTC
>NA|TRBJ1-1|TRBV2|few
CASIVKRRGAFF
TGTGCCAGCATAGTTAAACGTCGTGGGGCTTTCTTT
>TRBD1|TRBJ2-1|TRBV15|NA
CATSSTGAYNEQFF
TGTGCCACCAGCTCGACAGGGGCTTACAATGAGCAGTTCTTC
>NA|TRBJ1-2|TRBV6-2/TRBV6-3|few
CASRPMEKIVDYGYTF
TGTGCCAGCAGACCGATGGAAAAGATTGTTGACTATGGCTACACCTTC